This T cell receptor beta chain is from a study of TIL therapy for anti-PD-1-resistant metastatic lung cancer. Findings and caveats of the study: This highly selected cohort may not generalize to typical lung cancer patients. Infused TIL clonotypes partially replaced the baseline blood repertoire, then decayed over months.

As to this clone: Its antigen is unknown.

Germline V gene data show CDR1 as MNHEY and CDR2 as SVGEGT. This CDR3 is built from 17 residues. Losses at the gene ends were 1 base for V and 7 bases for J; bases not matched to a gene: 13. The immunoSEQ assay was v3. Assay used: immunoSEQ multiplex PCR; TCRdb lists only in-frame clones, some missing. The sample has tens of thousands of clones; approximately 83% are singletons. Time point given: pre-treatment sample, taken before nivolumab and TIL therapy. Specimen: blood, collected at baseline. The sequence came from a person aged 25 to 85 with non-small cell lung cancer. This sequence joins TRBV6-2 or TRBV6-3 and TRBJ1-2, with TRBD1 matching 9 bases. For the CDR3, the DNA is TGTGCCAGCAGTTACTTCCGAAAACAGGGGGCGCGCGGTGGCTACACCTTC. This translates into CASSYFRKQGARGGYTF.